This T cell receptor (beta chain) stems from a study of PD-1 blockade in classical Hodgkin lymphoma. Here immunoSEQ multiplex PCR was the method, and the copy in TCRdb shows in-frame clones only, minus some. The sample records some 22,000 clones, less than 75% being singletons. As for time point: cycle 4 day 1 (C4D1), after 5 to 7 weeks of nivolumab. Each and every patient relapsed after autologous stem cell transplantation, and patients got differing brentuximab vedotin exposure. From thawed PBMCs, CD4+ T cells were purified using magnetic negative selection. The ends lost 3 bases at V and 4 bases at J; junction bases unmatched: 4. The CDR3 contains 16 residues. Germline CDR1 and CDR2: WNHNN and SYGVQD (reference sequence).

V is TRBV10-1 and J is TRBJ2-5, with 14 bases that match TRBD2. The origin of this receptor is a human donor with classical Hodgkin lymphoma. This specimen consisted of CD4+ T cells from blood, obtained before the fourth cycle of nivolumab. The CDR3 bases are TGCGCCAGCAGTGACCGTGGACTAGCGGGGGGAGAGACCCAGTACTTC. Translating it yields CASSDRGLAGGETQYF.